Listed below are T cell receptor beta chains from one sample, sequenced in a study of T cell repertoires in cytomegalovirus infection. These TCRs' antigens remain unknown. From the reads, TCRdb called clonotypes with MiXCR, one entry per CDR3 protein. The table includes about half a million distinct CDR3 sequences, roughly a third detected once. Material: cultured PBMCs, obtained from culture after CMV antigen stimulation. The source of these receptors is a human donor in good health (CMV status not recorded). Some clones in this sample may be carry-over from other donors' samples. CDR3s include the opening cysteine and the closing phenylalanine or tryptophan. A D gene is named only where the DNA matches it firmly. The size field is filled for only some rows; it gives once, few, many or a size class.

D,length,size,V,J,DNA,CDR3
-,17,few,TRBV4-1,TRBJ2-1,TGCGCCAGCAGCCAAGGAGAAGCGTTTGACTCCTACAATGAGCAGTTCTTC,CASSQGEAFDSYNEQFF
TRBD2,15,-,TRBV19,TRBJ2-3,TGTGCCAGTAGTGTAGCGGGAGGAAGCACAGATACGCAGTATTTT,CASSVAGGSTDTQYF
-,15,many,TRBV6-6,TRBJ1-2,TGTGCCAGCAGTTACGCCGGGACGGATAACTATGGCTACACCTTC,CASSYAGTDNYGYTF
-,14,many,TRBV7-2,TRBJ1-2,TGTGCCAGCAGCCCCGAGGGAGCTAACTATGGCTACACCTTC,CASSPEGANYGYTF
TRBD1,14,once,TRBV19,TRBJ2-2,TGTGCCAGTGGAGACAGGGCTAACACCGGGGAGCTGTTTTTT,CASGDRANTGELFF
TRBD1,14,many,TRBV7-2,TRBJ1-1,TGTGCCAGCAGCTTCCCAACAGGGGCAACTGAAGCTTTCTTT,CASSFPTGATEAFF
-,14,many,TRBV7-2,TRBJ1-2,TGTGCCAGCAGCCCCGGAGGTGGGCACTATGGCTACACCTTC,CASSPGGGHYGYTF
TRBD1,18,few,TRBV28,TRBJ1-5,TGTGCCAGCAGTCCGTGGACAGGGGGCGTACCATTTTCTCAGCCCCAGCATTTT,CASSPWTGGVPFSQPQHF
TRBD2,16,-,TRBV24-1,TRBJ2-1,TGTGCCACCAGTGATTTGAGAGCGGGAGCGATCAATGAGCAGTTCTTC,CATSDLRAGAINEQFF
TRBD2,13,many,TRBV7-8,TRBJ2-4,TGTGCCAGCAGCCCCGGGGGGGGATACATTCAGTACTTC,CASSPGGGYIQYF
TRBD2,21,-,TRBV28,TRBJ2-3,TGTGCCAGCAGTTTTCCCCGAGTAACTAGCGGGATCGGGGGTCGGACAGATACGCAGTATTTT,CASSFPRVTSGIGGRTDTQYF
-,14,-,TRBV7-6,TRBJ2-5,TGTGCCAGCAGCTTAATCGGCAGACAAGAGACCCAGTACTTC,CASSLIGRQETQYF
TRBD1,18,-,TRBV19,TRBJ2-2,TGTGCCAGTAGTCCCGGCCGGACAGGATTCGGGTTTGGTGGGGAGCTGTTTTTT,CASSPGRTGFGFGGELFF
TRBD2,12,once,TRBV20-1,TRBJ2-5,TGCAGTGCTATAGGGCGGGGGGAGACCCAGTACTTC,CSAIGRGETQYF
-,15,once,TRBV18,TRBJ2-4,TGTGCCAGCTCACCTAAGGGGACAGCCAAAAACATTCAGTACTTC,CASSPKGTAKNIQYF
-,15,-,TRBV11-2,TRBJ2-2,TGTGCCAGCAGCTTAGCTTCGCATTCCACCGGGGAGCTGTTTTTT,CASSLASHSTGELFF
-,14,-,TRBV28,TRBJ2-1,TGTGCCAGCAGTTCCGGGACTGCCAGCAATGAGCAGTTCTTC,CASSSGTASNEQFF
TRBD1,13,-,TRBV29-1,TRBJ2-7,TGCAGCGTACCGGGACAGGGGGTCTACGAGCAGTACTTC,CSVPGQGVYEQYF
-,11,-,TRBV20-1,TRBJ2-1,TGCAGTGCTAGAGCTTTTGATGAGCAGTTCTTC,CSARAFDEQFF
-,16,many,TRBV12-3/TRBV12-4,TRBJ2-3,TGTGCCAGCAGTTTATGGGGTGGTGACTACACAGATACGCAGTATTTT,CASSLWGGDYTDTQYF